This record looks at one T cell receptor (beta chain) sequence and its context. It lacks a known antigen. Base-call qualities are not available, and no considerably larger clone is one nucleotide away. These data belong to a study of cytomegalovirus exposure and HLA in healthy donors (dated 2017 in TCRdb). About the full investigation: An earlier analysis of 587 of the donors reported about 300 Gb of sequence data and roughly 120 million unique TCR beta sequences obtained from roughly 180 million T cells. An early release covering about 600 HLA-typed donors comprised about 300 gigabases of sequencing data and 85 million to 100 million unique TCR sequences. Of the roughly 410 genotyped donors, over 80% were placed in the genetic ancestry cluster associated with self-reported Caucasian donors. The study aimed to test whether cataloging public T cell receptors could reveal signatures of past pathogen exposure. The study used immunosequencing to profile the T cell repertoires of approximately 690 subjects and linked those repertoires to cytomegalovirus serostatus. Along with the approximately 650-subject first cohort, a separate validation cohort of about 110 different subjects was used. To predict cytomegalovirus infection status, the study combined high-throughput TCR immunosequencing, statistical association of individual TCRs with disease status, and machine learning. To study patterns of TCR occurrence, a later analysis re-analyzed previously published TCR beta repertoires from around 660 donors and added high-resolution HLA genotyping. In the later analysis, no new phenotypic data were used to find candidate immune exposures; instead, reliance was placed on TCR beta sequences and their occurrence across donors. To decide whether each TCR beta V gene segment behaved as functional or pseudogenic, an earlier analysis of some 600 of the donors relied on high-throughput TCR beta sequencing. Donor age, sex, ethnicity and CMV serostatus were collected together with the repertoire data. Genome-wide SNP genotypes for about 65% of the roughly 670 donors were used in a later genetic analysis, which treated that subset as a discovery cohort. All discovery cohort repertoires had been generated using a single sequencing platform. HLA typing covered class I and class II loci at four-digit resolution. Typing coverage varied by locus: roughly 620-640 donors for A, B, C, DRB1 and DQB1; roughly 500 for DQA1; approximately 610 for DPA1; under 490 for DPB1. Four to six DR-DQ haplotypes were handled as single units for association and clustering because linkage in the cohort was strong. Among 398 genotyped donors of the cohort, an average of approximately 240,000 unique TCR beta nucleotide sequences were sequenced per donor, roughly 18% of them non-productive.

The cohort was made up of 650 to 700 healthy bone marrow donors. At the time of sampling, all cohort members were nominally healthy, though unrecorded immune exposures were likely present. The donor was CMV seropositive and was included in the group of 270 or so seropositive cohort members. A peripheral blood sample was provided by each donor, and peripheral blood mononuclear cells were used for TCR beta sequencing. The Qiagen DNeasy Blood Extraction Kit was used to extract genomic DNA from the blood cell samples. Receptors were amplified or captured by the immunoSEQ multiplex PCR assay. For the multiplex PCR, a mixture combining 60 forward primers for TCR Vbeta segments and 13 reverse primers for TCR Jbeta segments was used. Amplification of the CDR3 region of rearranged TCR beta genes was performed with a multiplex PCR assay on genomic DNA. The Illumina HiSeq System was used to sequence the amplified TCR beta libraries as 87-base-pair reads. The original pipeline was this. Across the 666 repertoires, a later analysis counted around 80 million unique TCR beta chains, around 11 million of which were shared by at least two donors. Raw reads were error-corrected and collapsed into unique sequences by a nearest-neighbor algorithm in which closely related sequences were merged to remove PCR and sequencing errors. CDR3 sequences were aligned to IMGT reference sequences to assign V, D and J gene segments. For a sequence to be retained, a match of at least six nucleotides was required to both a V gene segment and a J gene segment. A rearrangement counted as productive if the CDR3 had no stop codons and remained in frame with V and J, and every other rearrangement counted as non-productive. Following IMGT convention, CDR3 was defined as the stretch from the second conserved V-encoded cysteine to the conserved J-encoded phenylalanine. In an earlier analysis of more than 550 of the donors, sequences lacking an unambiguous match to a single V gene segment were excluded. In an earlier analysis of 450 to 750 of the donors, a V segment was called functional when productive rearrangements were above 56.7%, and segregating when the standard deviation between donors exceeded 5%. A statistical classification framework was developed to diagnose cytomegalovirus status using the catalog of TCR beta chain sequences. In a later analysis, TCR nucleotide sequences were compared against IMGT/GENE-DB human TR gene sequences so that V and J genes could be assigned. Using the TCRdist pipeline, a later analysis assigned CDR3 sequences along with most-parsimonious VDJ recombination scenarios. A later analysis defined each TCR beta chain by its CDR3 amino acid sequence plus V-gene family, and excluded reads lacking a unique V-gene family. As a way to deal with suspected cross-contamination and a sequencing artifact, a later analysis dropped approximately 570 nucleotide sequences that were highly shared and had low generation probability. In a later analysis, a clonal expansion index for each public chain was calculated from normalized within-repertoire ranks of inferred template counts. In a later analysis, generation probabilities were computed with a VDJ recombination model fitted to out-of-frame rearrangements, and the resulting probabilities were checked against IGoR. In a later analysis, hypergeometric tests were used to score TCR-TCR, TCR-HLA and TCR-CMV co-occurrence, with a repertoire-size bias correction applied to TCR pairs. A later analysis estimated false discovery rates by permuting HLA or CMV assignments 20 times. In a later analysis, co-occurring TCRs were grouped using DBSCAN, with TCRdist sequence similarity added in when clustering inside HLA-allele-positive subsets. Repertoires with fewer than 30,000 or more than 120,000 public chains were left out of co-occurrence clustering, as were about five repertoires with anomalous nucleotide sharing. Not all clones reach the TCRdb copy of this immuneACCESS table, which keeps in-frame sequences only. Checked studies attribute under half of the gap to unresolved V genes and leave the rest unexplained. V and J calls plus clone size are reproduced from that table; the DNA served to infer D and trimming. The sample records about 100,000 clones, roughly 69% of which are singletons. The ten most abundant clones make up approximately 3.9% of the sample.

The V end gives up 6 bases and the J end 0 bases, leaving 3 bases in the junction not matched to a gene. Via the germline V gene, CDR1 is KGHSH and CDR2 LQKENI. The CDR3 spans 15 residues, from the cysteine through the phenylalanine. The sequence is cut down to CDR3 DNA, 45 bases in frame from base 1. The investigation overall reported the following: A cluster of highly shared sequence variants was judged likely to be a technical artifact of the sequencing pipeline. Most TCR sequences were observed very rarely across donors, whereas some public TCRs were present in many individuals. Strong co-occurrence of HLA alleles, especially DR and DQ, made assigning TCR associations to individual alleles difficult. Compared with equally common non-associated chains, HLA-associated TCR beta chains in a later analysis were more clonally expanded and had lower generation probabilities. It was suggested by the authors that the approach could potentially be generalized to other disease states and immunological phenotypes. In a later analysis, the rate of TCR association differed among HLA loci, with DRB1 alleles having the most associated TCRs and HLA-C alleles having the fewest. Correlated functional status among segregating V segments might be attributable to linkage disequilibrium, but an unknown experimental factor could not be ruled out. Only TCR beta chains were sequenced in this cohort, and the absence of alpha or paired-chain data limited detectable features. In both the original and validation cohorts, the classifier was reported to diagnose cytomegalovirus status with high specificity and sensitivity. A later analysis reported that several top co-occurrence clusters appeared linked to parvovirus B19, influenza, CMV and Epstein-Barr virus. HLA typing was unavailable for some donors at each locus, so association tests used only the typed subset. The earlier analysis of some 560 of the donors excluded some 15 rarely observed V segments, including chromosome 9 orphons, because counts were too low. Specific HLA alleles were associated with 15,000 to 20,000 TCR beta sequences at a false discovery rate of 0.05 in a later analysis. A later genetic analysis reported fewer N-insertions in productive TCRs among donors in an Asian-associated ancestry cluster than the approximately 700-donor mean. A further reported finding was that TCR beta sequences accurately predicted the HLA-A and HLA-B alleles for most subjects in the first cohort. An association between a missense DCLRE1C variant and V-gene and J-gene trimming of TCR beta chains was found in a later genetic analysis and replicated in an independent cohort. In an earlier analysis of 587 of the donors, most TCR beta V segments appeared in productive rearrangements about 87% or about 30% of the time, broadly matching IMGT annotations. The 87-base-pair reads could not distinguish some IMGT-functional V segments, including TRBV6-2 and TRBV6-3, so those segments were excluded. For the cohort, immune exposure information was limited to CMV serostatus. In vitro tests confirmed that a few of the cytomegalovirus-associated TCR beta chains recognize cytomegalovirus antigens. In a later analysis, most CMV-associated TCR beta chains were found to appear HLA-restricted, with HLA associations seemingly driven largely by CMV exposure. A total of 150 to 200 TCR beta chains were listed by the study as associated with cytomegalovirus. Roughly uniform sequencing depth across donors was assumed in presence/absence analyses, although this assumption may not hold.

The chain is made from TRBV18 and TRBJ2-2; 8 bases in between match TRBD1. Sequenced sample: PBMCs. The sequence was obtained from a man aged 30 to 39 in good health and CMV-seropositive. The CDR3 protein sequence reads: CASSKQGANTGELFF. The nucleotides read TGTGCCAGCTCGAAACAGGGGGCGAACACCGGGGAGCTGTTTTTT.